The source of this T cell receptor (beta chain) is a study of beta chain features in type 1 diabetes. CD45RO/CCR7/CD25/CD127/CD95/CD27 staining was used to isolate CD4+ naive, central memory, regulatory and stem cell-like memory cells by sorting. In all sorted populations, purity surpassed 95%. Germline CDR1 reads SEHNR; CDR2 reads FQNEAQ (reference sequence). Trimming cost V 1 base and J 2 bases; bases outside gene matches: 1. This CDR3 is built from 16 residues. cDNA synthesis used the whole RNA isolate, giving expressed TCRB sequences. Assay used: immunoSEQ multiplex PCR; TCRdb lists only in-frame clones, some missing. The repertoire holds 600,000 to 650,000 clones, with around 15% as singletons.

The V call is TRBV7-9, the J call TRBJ2-5; 13 nucleotides match TRBD2. Source material: naive CD4+ T cells from blood. The sequence came from a man aged 18-30 years in good health. Here the CDR3 DNA reads TGTGCCAGCAGCTTAGGGGGACTAGCGGGGCAAGAGACCCAGTACTTC. Encoded protein: CASSLGGLAGQETQYF.